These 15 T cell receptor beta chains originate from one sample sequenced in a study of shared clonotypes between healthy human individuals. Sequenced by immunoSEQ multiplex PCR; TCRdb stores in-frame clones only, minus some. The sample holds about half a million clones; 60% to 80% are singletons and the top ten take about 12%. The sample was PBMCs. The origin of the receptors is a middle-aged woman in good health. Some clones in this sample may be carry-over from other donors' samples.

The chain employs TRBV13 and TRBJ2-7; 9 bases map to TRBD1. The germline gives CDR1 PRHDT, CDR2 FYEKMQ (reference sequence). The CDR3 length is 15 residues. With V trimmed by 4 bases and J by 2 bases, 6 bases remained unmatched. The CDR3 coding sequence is TGTGCCAGCAGCTGGGGGGACAGGGCCACCTACGAGCAGTACTTC. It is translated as CASSWGDRATYEQYF. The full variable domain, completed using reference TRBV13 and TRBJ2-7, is AAGVIQSPRHLIKEKRETATLKCYPIPRHDTVYWYQQGPGQDPQFLISFYEKMQSDKGSIPDRFSAQQFSDYHSELNMSSLELGDSALYFCASSWGDRATYEQYFGPGTRLTVT.

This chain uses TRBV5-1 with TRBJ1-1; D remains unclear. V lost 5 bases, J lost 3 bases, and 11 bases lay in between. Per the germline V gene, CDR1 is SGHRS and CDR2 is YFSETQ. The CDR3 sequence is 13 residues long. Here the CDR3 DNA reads TGCGCCAGCAGAATGACAAAGGACACTGAAGCTTTCTTT. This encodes CASRMTKDTEAFF.

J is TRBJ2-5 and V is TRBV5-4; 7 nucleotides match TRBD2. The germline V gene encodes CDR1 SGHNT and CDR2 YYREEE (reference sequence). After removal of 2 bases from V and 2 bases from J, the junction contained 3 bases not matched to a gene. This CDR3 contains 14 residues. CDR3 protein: CASSLGAGQETQYF. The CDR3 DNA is TGTGCCAGCAGCTTAGGAGCGGGACAAGAGACCCAGTACTTC.

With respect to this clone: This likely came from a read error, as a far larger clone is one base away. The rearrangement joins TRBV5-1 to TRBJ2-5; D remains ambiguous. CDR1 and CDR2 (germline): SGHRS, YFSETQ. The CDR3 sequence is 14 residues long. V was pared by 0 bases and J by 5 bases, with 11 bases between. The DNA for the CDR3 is TGCGCCAGCAGCTTGGGGCAGATCCATGAGACCCAGTACTTC. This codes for CASSLGQIHETQYF.

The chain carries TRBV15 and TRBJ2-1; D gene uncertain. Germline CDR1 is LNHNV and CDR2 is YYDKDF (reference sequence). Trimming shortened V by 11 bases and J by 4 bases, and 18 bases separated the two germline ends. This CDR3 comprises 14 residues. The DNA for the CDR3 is TGTGCCTCTTCGGGCCTCACGGCTTACAATGAGCAGTTCTTC. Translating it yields CASSGLTAYNEQFF.

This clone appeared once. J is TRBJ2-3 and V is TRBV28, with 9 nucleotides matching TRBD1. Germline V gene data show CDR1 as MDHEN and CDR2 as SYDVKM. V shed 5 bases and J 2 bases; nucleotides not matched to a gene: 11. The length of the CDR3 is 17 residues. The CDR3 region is CASSPIRGQGPTDTQYF. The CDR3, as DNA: TGTGCCAGCAGTCCAATACGGGGACAGGGTCCCACAGATACGCAGTATTTT.

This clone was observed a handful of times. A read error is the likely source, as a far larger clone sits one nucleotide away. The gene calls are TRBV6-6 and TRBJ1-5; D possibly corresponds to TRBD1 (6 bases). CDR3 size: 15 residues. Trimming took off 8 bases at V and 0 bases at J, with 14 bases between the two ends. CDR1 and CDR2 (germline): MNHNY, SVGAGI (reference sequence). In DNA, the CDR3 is TGTGCCAGCGGGCTTACAGGGTCTAGCAATCAGCCCCAGCATTTT. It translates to CASGLTGSSNQPQHF.

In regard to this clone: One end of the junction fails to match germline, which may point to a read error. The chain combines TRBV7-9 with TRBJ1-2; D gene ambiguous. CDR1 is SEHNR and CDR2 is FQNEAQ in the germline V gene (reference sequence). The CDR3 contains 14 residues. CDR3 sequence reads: CASDGPGYDYGYTF. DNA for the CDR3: TGTGCCAGCGATGGGCCGGGGTACGACTATGGCTATACCTTC. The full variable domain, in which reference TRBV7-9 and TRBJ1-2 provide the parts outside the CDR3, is DTGVSQNPRHKITKRGQNVTFRCDPISEHNRLYWYRQTLGQGPEFLTYFQNEAQLEKSRLLSDRFSAERPKGSFSTLEIQRTEQGDSAMYLCASDGPGYDYGYTFGSGTRLTVV.

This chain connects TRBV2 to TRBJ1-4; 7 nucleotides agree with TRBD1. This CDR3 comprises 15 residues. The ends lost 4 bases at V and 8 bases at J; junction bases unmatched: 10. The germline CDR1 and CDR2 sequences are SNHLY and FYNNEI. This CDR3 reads CASSVQGQRTEKLFF. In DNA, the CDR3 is TGTGCCAGCAGTGTACAGGGACAGAGGACGGAAAAACTGTTTTTT.

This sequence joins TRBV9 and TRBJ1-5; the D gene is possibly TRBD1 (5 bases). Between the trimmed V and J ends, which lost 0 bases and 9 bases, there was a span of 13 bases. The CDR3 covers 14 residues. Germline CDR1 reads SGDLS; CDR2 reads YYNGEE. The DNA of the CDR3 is TGTGCCAGCAGCGTAGATCCAGGGAGGCGGCCCCAGCATTTT. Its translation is CASSVDPGRRPQHF.

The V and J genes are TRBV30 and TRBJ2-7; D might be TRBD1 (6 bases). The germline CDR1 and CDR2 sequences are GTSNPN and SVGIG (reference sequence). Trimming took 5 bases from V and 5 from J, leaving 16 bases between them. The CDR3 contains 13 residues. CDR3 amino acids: CAWSTGYRNEQYF. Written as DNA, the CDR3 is TGTGCCTGGTCCACAGGGTATCGAAACGAGCAGTACTTC. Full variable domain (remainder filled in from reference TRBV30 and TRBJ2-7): SQTIHQWPATLVQPVGSPLSLECTVEGTSNPNLYWYRQAAGRGLQLLFYSVGIGQISSEVPQNLSASRPQDRQFILSSKKLLLSDSGFYLCAWSTGYRNEQYFGPGTRLTVT.

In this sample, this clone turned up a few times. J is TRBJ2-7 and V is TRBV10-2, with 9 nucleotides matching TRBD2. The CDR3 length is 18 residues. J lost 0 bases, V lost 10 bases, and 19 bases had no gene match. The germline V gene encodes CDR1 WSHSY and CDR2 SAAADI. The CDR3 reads CATQKKSSGALSSYEQYF. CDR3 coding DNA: TGCGCCACTCAAAAAAAGTCTAGCGGGGCCTTAAGCTCCTACGAGCAGTACTTC.

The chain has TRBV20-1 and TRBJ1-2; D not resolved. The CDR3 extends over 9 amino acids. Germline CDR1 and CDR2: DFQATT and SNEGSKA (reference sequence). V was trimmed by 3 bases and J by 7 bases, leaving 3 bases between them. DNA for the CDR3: TGCAGTGCTAGTCGTGGCTACACCTTC. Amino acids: CSASRGYTF.

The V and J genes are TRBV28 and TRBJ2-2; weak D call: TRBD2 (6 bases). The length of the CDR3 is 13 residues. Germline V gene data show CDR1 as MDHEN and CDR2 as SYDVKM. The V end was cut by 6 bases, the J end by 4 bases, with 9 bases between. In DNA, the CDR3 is TGTGCCAGCAGGGGAGGCAGCACCGGGGAGCTGTTTTTT. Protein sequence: CASRGGSTGELFF.

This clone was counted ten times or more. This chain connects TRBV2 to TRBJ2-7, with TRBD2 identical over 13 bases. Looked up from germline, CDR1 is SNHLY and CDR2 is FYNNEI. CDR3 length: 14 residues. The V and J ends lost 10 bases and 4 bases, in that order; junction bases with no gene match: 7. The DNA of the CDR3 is TGTGCCATCGGACTAGCGGGAGCAGGGTACGAGCAGTACTTC. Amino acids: CAIGLAGAGYEQYF.